Described below is a single T cell receptor beta chain sequence and its context. Its specificity is not known. These data originate in a study of cytomegalovirus exposure and HLA in healthy donors. Study details: An earlier analysis found 95 million to 140 million unique TCR beta sequences from approximately 200 million T cells.

Between the trimmed V and J ends, which lost 2 bases and 5 bases, there was a span of 14 bases. Looked up from germline, CDR1 is MNHNS and CDR2 is SASEGT. The CDR3 length is 15 residues. Regarding the study as a whole: Per published reports, the classifier diagnosed cytomegalovirus status with high specificity and sensitivity. Some V segments could not be told apart, so they were left out, TRBV6-2 and TRBV6-3 among them. Several of the most significant clusters were apparently associated with common viral pathogens in a later analysis.

This PCR relied on a set of 60 Vbeta primers and 13 Jbeta primers. The table came from immunoSEQ multiplex PCR; TCRdb's copy has only in-frame clones and leaves some out. The table shows tens of thousands of clones, with around nine tenths occurring only once. This TCR was recovered from a man aged 25-45 years in good health and CMV-seropositive. Source material: PBMCs. This chain connects TRBV6-1 to TRBJ2-3; D perhaps matches TRBD2 (5 bases). CDR3 region: CASSERLASGDTQYF. CDR3 nucleotides: TGTGCCAGCAGTGAACGGTTAGCGTCCGGAGATACGCAGTATTTT.